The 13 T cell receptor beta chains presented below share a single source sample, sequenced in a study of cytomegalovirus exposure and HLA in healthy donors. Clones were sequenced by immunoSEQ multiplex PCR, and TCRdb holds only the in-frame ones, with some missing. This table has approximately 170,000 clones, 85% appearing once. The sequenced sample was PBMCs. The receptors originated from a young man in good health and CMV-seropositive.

In DNA form, the CDR3 reads TGCGCCAGCAGCCCCAGGGGAAGCGGGGGTAGTTCCGGGGAGCTGTTTTTT. This sequence encodes CASSPRGSGGSSGELFF. J is TRBJ2-2 and V is TRBV4-1; 8 positions agree with TRBD2. V was clipped by 4 bases and J by 6 bases; unmatched bases: 13. The V gene's germline CDR1 is MGHRA and CDR2 YSYEKL. This CDR3 region has 17 residues.

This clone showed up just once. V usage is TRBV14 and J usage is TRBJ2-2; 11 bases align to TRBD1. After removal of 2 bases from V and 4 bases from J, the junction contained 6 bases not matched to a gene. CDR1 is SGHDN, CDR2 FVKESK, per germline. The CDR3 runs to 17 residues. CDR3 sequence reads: CASSQNPGQGGTGELFF. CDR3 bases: TGTGCCAGCAGCCAAAACCCGGGACAGGGGGGCACCGGGGAGCTGTTTTTT.

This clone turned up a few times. CDR3 sequence: CAISESTGSETQYF. As DNA, the CDR3 is TGTGCCATCAGTGAGTCGACAGGATCGGAGACCCAGTACTTC. This chain links TRBV10-3 with TRBJ2-5; possible D gene TRBD1, 6 bases. The CDR3 is 14 amino acids. Germline CDR1 ENHRY, CDR2 SYGVKD. V lost 0 bases, J lost 5 bases, and 10 bases lay in between.

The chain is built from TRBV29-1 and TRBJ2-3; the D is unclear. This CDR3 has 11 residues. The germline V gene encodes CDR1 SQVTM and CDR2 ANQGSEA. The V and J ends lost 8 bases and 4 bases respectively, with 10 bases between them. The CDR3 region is CSMNWSDTQYF. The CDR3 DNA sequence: TGCAGCATGAACTGGTCAGATACGCAGTATTTT.

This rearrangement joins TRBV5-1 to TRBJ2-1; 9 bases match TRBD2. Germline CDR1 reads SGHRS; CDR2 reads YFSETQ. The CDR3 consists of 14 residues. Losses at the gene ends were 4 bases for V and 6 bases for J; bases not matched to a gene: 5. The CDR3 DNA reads TGCGCCAGCAGCGGGCGGGGGGGGCCCAATGAGCAGTTCTTC. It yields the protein CASSGRGGPNEQFF.

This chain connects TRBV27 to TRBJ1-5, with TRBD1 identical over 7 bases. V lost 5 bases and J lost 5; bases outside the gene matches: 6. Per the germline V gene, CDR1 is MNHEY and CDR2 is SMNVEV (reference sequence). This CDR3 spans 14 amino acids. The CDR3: CASSPYRGYQPQHF. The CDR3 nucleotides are TGTGCCAGCAGTCCGTACAGGGGATATCAGCCCCAGCATTTT.

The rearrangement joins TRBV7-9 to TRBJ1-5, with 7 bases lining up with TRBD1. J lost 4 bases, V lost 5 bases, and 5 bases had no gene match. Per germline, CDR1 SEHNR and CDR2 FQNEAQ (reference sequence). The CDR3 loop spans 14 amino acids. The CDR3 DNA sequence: TGTGCCAGCAGCCCCGGGACAGCTAATCAGCCCCAGCATTTT. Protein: CASSPGTANQPQHF.

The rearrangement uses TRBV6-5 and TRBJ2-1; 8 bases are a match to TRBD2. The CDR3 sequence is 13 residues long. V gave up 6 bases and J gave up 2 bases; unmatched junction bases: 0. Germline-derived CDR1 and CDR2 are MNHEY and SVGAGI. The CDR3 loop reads CASRTSAYNEQFF. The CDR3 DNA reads TGTGCCAGCAGGACTAGCGCCTACAATGAGCAGTTCTTC.

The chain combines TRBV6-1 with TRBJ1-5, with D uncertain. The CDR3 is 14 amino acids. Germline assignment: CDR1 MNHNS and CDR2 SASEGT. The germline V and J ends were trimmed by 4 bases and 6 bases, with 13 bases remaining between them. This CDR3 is CASSGRGVSQPQHF. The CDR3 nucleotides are TGTGCCAGCAGTGGCCGCGGGGTATCTCAGCCCCAGCATTTT.

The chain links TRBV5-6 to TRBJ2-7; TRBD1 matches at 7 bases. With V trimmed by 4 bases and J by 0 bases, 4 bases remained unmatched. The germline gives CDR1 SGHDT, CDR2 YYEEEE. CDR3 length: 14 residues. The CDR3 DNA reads TGTGCCAGCAGCCTGACAGGGACCTCCTACGAGCAGTACTTC. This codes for CASSLTGTSYEQYF.

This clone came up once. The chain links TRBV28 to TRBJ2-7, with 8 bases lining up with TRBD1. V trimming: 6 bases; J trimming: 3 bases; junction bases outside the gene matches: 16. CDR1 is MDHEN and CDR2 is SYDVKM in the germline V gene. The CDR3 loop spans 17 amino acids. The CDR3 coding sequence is TGTGCCAGCAGCCCGGGACAGGCTCCCCTAGGGTACTACGAGCAGTACTTC. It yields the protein CASSPGQAPLGYYEQYF.

The CDR3 sequence is CASMEAQPQHF. The DNA for the CDR3 is TGTGCCAGCATGGAGGCTCAGCCCCAGCATTTT. The chain carries TRBV6-1 and TRBJ1-5; D unclear. Germline V gene data show CDR1 as MNHNS and CDR2 as SASEGT. The CDR3 has 11 residues. Trimming took 7 bases from V and 6 from J, leaving 7 bases between them.

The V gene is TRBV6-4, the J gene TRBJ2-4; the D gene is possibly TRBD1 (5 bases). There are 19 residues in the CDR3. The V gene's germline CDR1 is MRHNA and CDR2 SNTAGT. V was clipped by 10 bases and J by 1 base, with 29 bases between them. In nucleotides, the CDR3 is TGTGCCACCCTCCCCCAGGGTTGGGTTTCGTCTACGGCCAAAAACATTCAGTACTTC. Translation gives CATLPQGWVSSTAKNIQYF.